One T cell receptor (beta chain) is described in this entry. Its antigen specificity is not known. No qualities accompany the bases; no much larger clone lies one base away. The CDR3, cysteine through phenylalanine, is 13 amino acids long. Only the CDR3 region is kept as DNA, spanning 39 bases read in frame from base 1. A distance of 10 bases separates the germline ends of V and J, which lose 0 bases and 4 bases respectively. Taken from the germline V gene (reference sequence), the CDR1 and CDR2 loops are GTSNPN and SVGIG. This sample was taken from a study of Ad26.COV2.S vaccination and SARS-CoV-2 variants (dated by TCRdb to the early 2020s). For the wider study: Vaccine-arm donors were drawn from COV1001, a multicentre, randomized, double-blind, placebo-controlled phase I-IIa trial of Ad26.COV2.S in healthy adults. Ad26.COV2.S was administered intramuscularly at 5 x 10^10 or 1 x 10^11 viral particles, either as a single shot or as two shots given 56 days apart. TCRbeta repertoire sequencing served as the tool for gauging how specific and how broad the SARS-CoV-2-reactive T cell receptors were following Ad26.COV2.S vaccination. A total of around 32 samples were included in the TCR-sequenced set, comprising roughly 20 Ad26.COV2.S vaccine recipients, 5 placebo recipients and 8 SARS-CoV-2 convalescent individuals. Trial participants were randomized into five groups of five, in which low-dose or high-dose Ad26.COV2.S was given once or twice, or placebo was given on both occasions. Investigators did not know the trial group allocation while performing experiments and assessing outcomes.

What the research found in general, with its limitations: Spike-specific TCR breadth was higher in Ad26.COV2.S recipients than in placebo recipients (P = 0.0014). Comparing responses between vaccine doses or regimens was not something the study was powered to do. Substantial breadth of spike-specific CD8+ and CD4+ T cell responses was reported after vaccination. Non-spike TCR breadth was comparable between vaccine and placebo recipients, consistent with the vaccine containing only spike. The authors noted that total T cell responses may have been underestimated by the TCR breadth and depth analyses.

The sample's treatment or condition label, decoded: around 19 received Ad26.COV2.S at low or high dose, single or two shots; about 5 received placebo; per-sample allocation not given. Repertoires of vaccine and placebo recipients were sequenced from samples collected on day 63 after the first injection. Between 29 July and 7 August 2020, Cohort 1b enrolled some 25 adults aged 18-55 years at one site in Boston, USA. Ad26.COV2.S was a replication-incompetent adenovirus type 26 vector expressing a prefusion-stabilized SARS-CoV-2 spike protein from the original Wuhan strain. TCRbeta CDR3 regions were sequenced with the immunoSEQ Assay. After extraction, genomic DNA underwent amplification by bias-controlled multiplex PCR, followed by high-throughput sequencing. Per the source publication's procedure: To quantify the absolute abundance of every unique TCRbeta CDR3 region, sequences were collapsed and filtered. T cell fraction was estimated by normalizing TCRbeta template counts to usable DNA, which was measured by amplifying reference genes present in all nucleated cells. Repertoire TCRs were annotated as SARS-CoV-2-specific by exact matching of V gene, CDR3 amino acid sequence and J gene to a known reactive TCR set. MIRA supplied the reference SARS-CoV-2 TCR set, which was filtered for enrichment in COVID-19-positive ImmuneCODE repertoires so that public or cross-reactive TCRs were removed. Based on the MIRA antigens, annotated TCRs were further analysed at the level of specific ORF or position within ORF. Breadth was defined as annotated unique rearrangements over total unique productive rearrangements; depth was the summed frequency of those rearrangements. Two-sided Wilcoxon rank-sum tests were applied when comparing TCR breadth between groups. Not all clones reach the TCRdb copy of this immuneACCESS table, which keeps in-frame sequences only. Checked studies attribute under half of the gap to unresolved V genes and leave the rest unexplained. V, J and clone size are taken as reported in that table, and D and trimming were inferred from the DNA itself. The sample contains about 400,000 clones, 89% of them found a single time. 1.9% of the sample goes to the ten largest clones.

The specimen was peripheral blood, collected in a trial of Ad26.COV2.S vaccine versus placebo. The chain employs TRBV30 and TRBJ2-7, with no reliable assignment of the D segment. The sequence came from a person aged 18-60 years who received the Ad26.COV2.S COVID-19 vaccine or a placebo. At the DNA level, the sequence is TGTGCCTGGAGTGTATTCGGTACTTACGAGCAGTACTTC. It translates as CAWSVFGTYEQYF.